This TCR beta chain was sequenced for a study of early T cells in non-severe SARS-CoV-2 infection. This clonotype was found many times. Individual cDNA molecules carried attached unique molecular identifiers. TCRdb independently ran MiXCR on the 5' RACE reads; one entry per CDR3 protein. Here the sample spans under 70,000 distinct CDR3 sequences, roughly 7.6% being singletons. CDR1 and CDR2 from the germline V gene are SGHRS and YFSETQ. The CDR3 is 15 amino acids. V gave up 4 bases and J gave up 4 bases; unmatched junction bases: 7. The clonotype originates from an adult who was a healthcare worker with PCR-confirmed SARS-CoV-2 infection or an uninfected control (not recorded which). This sample comprised whole blood, obtained at baseline. The J gene is TRBJ2-1, the V gene TRBV5-1; 8 nucleotides align to TRBD2. The CDR3 region is CASSVAGTPYNEQFF. DNA of the CDR3: TGCGCCAGCAGCGTAGCGGGGACCCCATACAATGAGCAGTTCTTC.